This T cell receptor beta chain was found in a study of graft-versus-host responses after intestinal transplantation. The overall study: Grafts were multivisceral, liver-intestinal, or isolated intestinal. Broader study findings: Individuals who had graft-donor T cell macrochimerism had allografts that showed high graft-versus-host to host-versus-graft clonal ratios.

V lost 0 bases to trimming and J lost 4 bases, with 9 bases between them. This CDR3 is 14 amino acids long. Germline-derived CDR1 and CDR2 are SGHAT and FQNNGV. Repertoires were generated with immunoSEQ multiplex PCR, while TCRdb's copy carries only in-frame clones and drops some. The data contain approximately 100,000 clones, approximately 87% of them seen just once; the ten biggest clones take up 0.11%. This clone showed up just once. Its antigen is not identified. The material was unstimulated CD4+ T cells sorted from spleen or lymph node cells, obtained before intestinal transplant. The gene calls are TRBV11-2 and TRBJ1-2; D ambiguous. The source is a human donor who received an intestinal transplant. The CDR3 DNA reads TGTGCCAGCAGCTTAGAGTCCATCATCTATGGCTACACCTTC. This codes for CASSLESIIYGYTF.